Presented here are 24 T cell receptor beta chains from one specimen sequenced in a study of long-term antiretroviral therapy in people with HIV. It was version v3.0 of the immunoSEQ assay that was run at survey level. Profiled with immunoSEQ multiplex PCR; TCRdb holds only in-frame clones, not every one. The sample includes roughly 24,000 clones, approximately 87% seen only once; the top ten take almost 9%. This specimen consisted of unsorted PBMCs, obtained about 5 years after starting antiretroviral therapy. Receptors originate from a man aged 35-49 years with HIV.

This clone was seen a single time. This rearrangement joins TRBV30 to TRBJ1-2; no definite D call. The germline V gene encodes CDR1 GTSNPN and CDR2 SVGIG (reference sequence). V was shortened by 4 bases and J by 4 bases, with 25 bases between the two germline ends. CDR3 length: 17 amino acids. CDR3 in amino acids: CAWILPSRLLASYGYTF. In nucleotides, the CDR3 is TGTGCCTGGATCCTCCCGTCAAGACTGTTGGCTAGCTATGGCTACACCTTC. Complete variable domain (other parts from reference TRBV30 and TRBJ1-2): SQTIHQWPATLVQPVGSPLSLECTVEGTSNPNLYWYRQAAGRGLQLLFYSVGIGQISSEVPQNLSASRPQDRQFILSSKKLLLSDSGFYLCAWILPSRLLASYGYTFGSGTRLTVV.

This clone was counted a single time. In the same sample, other DNA sequences code for this CDR3. The chain couples TRBV5-4 to TRBJ1-3; D may be TRBD1 (5 bases). The V gene's germline CDR1 is SGHNT and CDR2 YYREEE (reference sequence). Trimming cost V 4 bases and J 0 bases, with 11 bases left between them. The length of the CDR3 is 15 residues. CDR3 DNA: TGTGCCAGCAGCCCAGGGACGCTCTCTGGAAACACCATATATTTT. It codes for CASSPGTLSGNTIYF.

This clone was found once. The chain carries TRBV28 and TRBJ1-1; TRBD1 might be the D (5 bases). The CDR3 runs 12 residues. The germline CDR1 and CDR2 sequences are MDHEN and SYDVKM. V lost 7 bases, J lost 6 bases, and 12 bases lay in between. CDR3 loop: CASTTWGPEAFF. CDR3 nucleotides: TGTGCCAGCACCACATGGGGACCTGAAGCTTTCTTT.

The chain uses TRBV7-2 and TRBJ2-4; perhaps TRBD1 as D (5 bases). The germline CDR1 and CDR2 sequences are SGHTA and FQGNSA. V was clipped by 1 base and J by 6 bases, with 16 bases between them. This CDR3 spans 16 amino acids. CDR3 sequence: CASSLEGRTTPNIQYF. The CDR3 DNA reads as TGTGCCAGCAGCTTAGAGGGGCGGACGACCCCAAACATTCAGTACTTC.

The chain recombines TRBV7-9 with TRBJ1-5, with D possibly matching TRBD1 (6 bases). From germline, CDR1 is SEHNR and CDR2 FQNEAQ (reference sequence). Trimming removed 5 bases at V and 5 bases at J, with 13 bases between. The CDR3 totals 14 residues. CDR3 in amino acids: CASSKDRDYQPQHF. The CDR3 nucleotides read TGTGCCAGCAGCAAGGACAGAGATTATCAGCCCCAGCATTTT.

The chain employs TRBV5-1 and TRBJ1-5; D is unclear. V was trimmed by 0 bases and J by 0 bases, leaving 7 bases between them. CDR1 and CDR2 from the germline V gene are SGHRS and YFSETQ. The CDR3 spans 15 residues. CDR3 sequence reads: CASSLDGDSNQPQHF. CDR3 nucleotides: TGCGCCAGCAGCTTGGACGGAGATAGCAATCAGCCCCAGCATTTT.

The chain recombines TRBV14 with TRBJ2-3; 7 bases line up with TRBD2. Trimming cost V 4 bases and J 7 bases; bases outside gene matches: 11. The CDR3 is made up of 15 amino acids. Germline lookup yields CDR1 SGHDN and CDR2 FVKESK. The CDR3 DNA sequence: TGTGCCAGCAGCCGCGCCGGGGGGTTCGGAAATACGCAGTATTTT. As protein: CASSRAGGFGNTQYF.

This chain connects TRBV11-2 to TRBJ2-7; possible D gene TRBD1, 5 bases. This CDR3 is built from 18 residues. V was shortened by 5 bases and J by 0 bases, with 23 bases between the two germline ends. Germline V CDR1 and CDR2: SGHAT, FQNNGV. The chain's CDR3 is CASSRTPPGQVSSYEQYF. The CDR3, as DNA: TGTGCCAGCAGCAGAACTCCCCCAGGGCAGGTGAGCTCCTACGAGCAGTACTTC.

This clone has only one observation. V gene TRBV6-6 combines with J gene TRBJ1-1; D is possibly TRBD1 (5 bases). Germline CDR1 is MNHNY and CDR2 is SVGAGI (reference sequence). V lost 2 bases to trimming and J lost 4 bases, with 11 bases between them. The CDR3 has 14 residues. For the CDR3, the DNA is TGTGCCAGCAGTTACGTCCAGGGCGGCACTGAAGCTTTCTTT. It translates to CASSYVQGGTEAFF.

This rearrangement joins TRBV27 to TRBJ1-2; D not resolved. The CDR3 runs to 13 residues. The V gene's germline CDR1 is MNHEY and CDR2 SMNVEV (reference sequence). V shed 6 bases and J shed 0 bases, with 8 bases lying between them. Here the CDR3 reads CASRYSSNYGYTF. The CDR3 DNA reads as TGTGCCAGCAGGTACTCCTCTAACTATGGCTACACCTTC.

The V gene is TRBV10-1, the J gene TRBJ2-2; 7 positions match TRBD2. The junction had 8 bases not matched to a gene; V was cut back by 7 bases and J by 0 bases. Germline CDR1 reads WNHNN; CDR2 reads SYGVQD (reference sequence). The CDR3 spans 16 residues. The CDR3 is CASTNSGPTNTGELFF. DNA for the CDR3: TGCGCCAGCACTAATAGCGGGCCGACGAACACCGGGGAGCTGTTTTTT.

This chain connects TRBV6-1 to TRBJ1-5; 7 positions agree with TRBD1. Losses at the gene ends were 6 bases for V and 1 base for J; bases not matched to a gene: 6. Per the germline V gene, CDR1 is MNHNS and CDR2 is SASEGT. The CDR3 spans 15 residues. CDR3 coding DNA: TGTGCCAGCAGCTCTGGACAGGCCAGCAATCAGCCCCAGCATTTT. This encodes CASSSGQASNQPQHF.

This chain joins TRBV18 and TRBJ1-6; D unclear. Germline V gene lookup returns CDR1 KGHSH and CDR2 LQKENI. The CDR3 consists of 13 residues. With 3 bases removed from V and 7 bases from J, the gap between germline ends came to 7 bases. CDR3 in DNA: TGTGCCAGCTCACCTAGTCGGAATTCACCCCTCCACTTT. Protein product: CASSPSRNSPLHF.

The chain carries TRBV14 and TRBJ2-3; 11 nucleotides match TRBD2. This CDR3 has 14 amino acids. The germline gives CDR1 SGHDN, CDR2 FVKESK. The V and J ends lost 4 bases and 4 bases, in that order; junction bases with no gene match: 1. DNA of the CDR3: TGTGCCAGCAGCCCACTAGCGGGAGCAGATACGCAGTATTTT. It is translated as CASSPLAGADTQYF.

This chain joins TRBV5-4 and TRBJ2-7; D is undetermined. Trimming pared 4 bases from V and 7 bases from J, leaving 21 bases between. The CDR3 is 15 residues long. Germline CDR1 SGHNT, CDR2 YYREEE (reference sequence). CDR3 nucleotide sequence: TGTGCCAGCAGCACAAGCCACAACTACCCGGGTGAGCAGTACTTC. It specifies CASSTSHNYPGEQYF.

The genes are TRBV28 and TRBJ1-5, with D uncertain. Per germline, CDR1 MDHEN and CDR2 SYDVKM. Between the trimmed V and J ends, which lost 6 bases and 7 bases, there was a span of 10 bases. The CDR3 sequence is 12 residues long. CDR3 bases: TGTGCCAGCAGCCAACCACCCCAGCCCCAGCATTTT. This gives the protein CASSQPPQPQHF.

This sequence joins TRBV30 and TRBJ1-2, with 12 bases fitting TRBD1. Losses at the gene ends were 4 bases for V and 8 bases for J; bases not matched to a gene: 5. CDR1 is GTSNPN and CDR2 is SVGIG in the germline V gene (reference sequence). The CDR3 loop spans 13 amino acids. The CDR3 region has the DNA TGTGCCTGGAAGGGACAGGGGGCGCTGGGCTACACCTTC. It encodes CAWKGQGALGYTF.

The V and J genes are TRBV28 and TRBJ1-4, with D unresolved. CDR1 and CDR2 (germline): MDHEN, SYDVKM. V gave up 2 bases and J gave up 5 bases, with 12 bases separating them. There are 15 residues in the CDR3. Here the CDR3 reads CASSLVRPPNEKLFF. The CDR3 bases are TGTGCCAGCAGTTTAGTTCGGCCGCCAAATGAAAAACTGTTTTTT.

V gene TRBV6-5 combines with J gene TRBJ1-3, with D perhaps TRBD1 (5 bases). CDR3 length: 15 amino acids. Germline loops: CDR1 MNHEY, CDR2 SVGAGI. With 2 bases removed from V and 0 bases from J, the gap between germline ends came to 8 bases. The DNA for the CDR3 is TGTGCCAGCAGTTACCAGGGAGTCTCTGGAAACACCATATATTTT. Translated: CASSYQGVSGNTIYF.

The V call is TRBV29-1, the J call TRBJ1-4; maybe TRBD1 (6 bases). The CDR3 is made up of 13 amino acids. Germline CDR1 is SQVTM and CDR2 is ANQGSEA. Trimming stripped 7 bases from V and 3 bases from J, with 12 bases between. CDR3 sequence reads: CSALGGSNEKLFF. As DNA, the CDR3 is TGCAGCGCTCTAGGGGGATCTAATGAAAAACTGTTTTTT. The full variable domain, its missing parts supplied by reference TRBV29-1 and TRBJ1-4, is SAVISQKPSRDICQRGTSLTIQCQVDSQVTMMFWYRQQPGQSLTLIATANQGSEATYESGFVIDKFPISRPNLTFSTLTVSNMSPEDSSIYLCSALGGSNEKLFFGSGTQLSVL.

This chain joins TRBV7-9 and TRBJ2-5; 12 bases agree with TRBD2. Looked up from germline, CDR1 is SEHNR and CDR2 is FQNEAQ (reference sequence). Germline trimming cut 5 bases from V and 1 base from J; bases unmatched to any gene: 11. The CDR3 is 18 amino acids. Here the CDR3 reads CASSGPSGGAVGQETQYF. The DNA for the CDR3 is TGTGCCAGCAGCGGGCCTAGCGGGGGGGCCGTTGGCCAAGAGACCCAGTACTTC. Full variable domain (rest looked up from reference TRBV7-9 and TRBJ2-5): DTGVSQNPRHKITKRGQNVTFRCDPISEHNRLYWYRQTLGQGPEFLTYFQNEAQLEKSRLLSDRFSAERPKGSFSTLEIQRTEQGDSAMYLCASSGPSGGAVGQETQYFGPGTRLLVL.

V usage is TRBV7-3 and J usage is TRBJ2-1; D not certain. Looked up from germline, CDR1 is SGHTA and CDR2 is FQGTGA. The V end lost 1 base, the J end lost 7 bases, and 8 bases lay between the germline ends. This CDR3 spans 13 amino acids. CDR3 sequence reads: CASSLNPRNEQFF. CDR3 DNA: TGTGCCAGCAGCTTAAATCCTCGGAATGAGCAGTTCTTC.

The rearrangement links TRBV4-1 to TRBJ2-2; possibly TRBD1 or TRBD2 for D (5 bases each). In germline, CDR1 is MGHRA, CDR2 YSYEKL. The CDR3 contains 16 residues. Trimming took off 4 bases at V and 2 bases at J, with 14 bases between the two ends. The CDR3 DNA is TGCGCCAGCAGCCGACTACGGGACCTAAACACCGGGGAGCTGTTTTTT. It translates to CASSRLRDLNTGELFF.

V is TRBV2 and J is TRBJ2-5; 10 bases match TRBD1. CDR3 length: 15 amino acids. With V trimmed by 9 bases and J by 3 bases, 10 bases remained unmatched. Germline loops: CDR1 SNHLY, CDR2 FYNNEI. DNA for the CDR3: TGTGCCAGTTTGACAGGGGGCGTAAGAAAAGAGACCCAGTACTTC. This sequence encodes CASLTGGVRKETQYF.